This TCR beta chain was sequenced for a study of cytomegalovirus exposure and HLA in healthy donors. Points from the study as a whole: Prediction of most subjects' HLA-A and HLA-B alleles by TCR beta sequences was reportedly accurate.

PCR involved 60 Vbeta and 13 Jbeta primers. Sequencing used immunoSEQ multiplex PCR; TCRdb keeps in-frame clones, though not all of them. This sample has 130,000 or so clones, with around three quarters found just once. Comments on this clone: Its antigen is as yet unknown.

The sequence came from a man between 25 and 39 years old in good health and CMV-seronegative. The sample comprised PBMCs.

In DNA, the CDR3 is TGTGCCATCGGCGAGGGACAGGGGGGCACAGATACGCAGTATTTT. The encoded protein is CAIGEGQGGTDTQYF. The J gene is TRBJ2-3, the V gene TRBV10-3; 11 positions agree with TRBD1. The germline V gene has CDR1 ENHRY and CDR2 SYGVKD. The CDR3 spans 15 residues. Trimming removed 8 bases from V and 1 base from J; junction bases left unmatched: 5.